The 8 T cell receptor beta chains reported below all come from one sample, sequenced in a study of tumor and adjacent non-tumor tissue in lung cancer. RNA was extracted from bulk tissue without any cell sorting. The library came from three nested PCR rounds adapted from ARM-PCR protocols. TCRdb re-derived calls from the multiplex PCR reads in MiXCR, one entry per CDR3 protein. Of 200,000 to 250,000 distinct CDR3 sequences listed, about 76% are singletons. The sample was lung tumor tissue. The receptors were gathered from a man between 60 and 75 years old with non-small cell lung cancer.

Many counts were recorded for this clonotype. This chain connects TRBV20-1 to TRBJ1-5; D possibly corresponds to TRBD1 (5 bases). Trimming stripped 0 bases from V and 2 bases from J, with 8 bases between. Looked up from germline, CDR1 is DFQATT and CDR2 is SNEGSKA (reference sequence). There are 14 residues in the CDR3. The CDR3 DNA is TGCAGTGCTAGAGATAGGGGCGGCAATCAGCCCCAGCATTTT. Protein product: CSARDRGGNQPQHF.

This clonotype was detected a few times. This rearrangement joins TRBV5-6 to TRBJ1-1; D gene ambiguous. V shed 2 bases and J shed 8 bases, with 10 bases lying between them. CDR3 length: 12 amino acids. CDR1 and CDR2 from the germline V gene are SGHDT and YYEEEE. This CDR3 is CASSFGSREAFF. The DNA for the CDR3 is TGTGCCAGCAGCTTCGGGTCCAGGGAAGCTTTCTTT.

A remark on this clonotype: It may be a read error: a sequence one base away is much more abundant. J is TRBJ2-3 and V is TRBV6-1; D is unclear. CDR3 length: 13 amino acids. CDR1 is MNHNS and CDR2 is SASEGT in the germline V gene. The CDR3: CTSSAVFRDTQYF. The CDR3, as DNA: TGTACCAGCAGCGCAGTCTTTCGGGATACGCAGTATTTT.

The chain links TRBV20-1 to TRBJ2-7; possible D gene TRBD1, 6 bases. Germline CDR1 and CDR2: DFQATT and SNEGSKA (reference sequence). V gave up 3 bases and J gave up 3 bases, with 21 bases separating them. CDR3 size: 16 residues. CDR3 nucleotide sequence: TGCAGTGCTAGGGATCATCAGGGGACCAGGGGCTACGAGCAGTACTTC. This codes for CSARDHQGTRGYEQYF.

Note on this clonotype: In this CDR3 the conserved last residue, phenylalanine or tryptophan, is missing, so a read error is likely. The gene calls are TRBV6-6 and TRBJ2-1, with D unresolved. The germline CDR1 and CDR2 sequences are MNHNY and SVGAGI (reference sequence). The CDR3 is made up of 14 amino acids. CDR3 protein: CASSYSAVYNDQFI. Written as DNA, the CDR3 is TGTGCCAGCAGTTACTCGGCAGTTTACAATGACCAGTTCATC.

The CDR3 nucleotides read TGTGCCAGCTCCCCGGGGGACGCGTACGAGCAGTACGTC. Translation gives CASSPGDAYEQYV. V gene TRBV6-5 combines with J gene TRBJ2-7; TRBD2 is a possible D gene (6 bases). The germline V and J ends were trimmed by 8 bases and 4 bases, with 15 bases remaining between them. In germline, CDR1 is MNHEY, CDR2 SVGAGI. This CDR3 contains 13 residues.

Comment on this clonotype: The conserved phenylalanine or tryptophan is not found at the CDR3 terminus, so this likely reflects a read error. V usage is TRBV20-1 and J usage is TRBJ2-1, with 8 bases fitting TRBD2. Germline V gene data show CDR1 as DFQATT and CDR2 as SNEGSKA (reference sequence). The CDR3 runs 15 residues. V shed 2 bases, J shed 5 bases, and the junction held 8 bases outside the gene matches. The CDR3 is CSARTMGLDHNEQFL. The CDR3 DNA follows: TGCAGTGCTAGAACTATGGGACTAGATCACAATGAGCAGTTCCTC.

V and J are TRBV29-1 and TRBJ2-7; 9 bases are a match to TRBD2. Germline V gene sequence: CDR1 SQVTM, CDR2 ANQGSEA. The CDR3 runs to 15 residues. The ends lost 0 bases at V and 12 bases at J; junction bases unmatched: 15. The CDR3, as DNA: TGCAGCGTTGAAGATAGCGGGAGTCCCCCCTACGAACCGTACTTC. The encoded protein is CSVEDSGSPPYEPYF.